The 14 T cell receptor beta chains in this list originate from one sample, sequenced in a study of blood T cell repertoires in COVID-19. TCRdb keeps only in-frame clones here, not all; method: immunoSEQ multiplex PCR. The table has 310,000 or so clones, roughly 86% seen once. The sample comprised peripheral blood. Receptors were obtained from a woman in her twenties or thirties with COVID-19, enrolled during active disease.

This rearrangement joins TRBV5-1 to TRBJ2-1; 9 positions match TRBD2. V lost 4 bases and J lost 5; bases outside the gene matches: 4. Germline V gene lookup returns CDR1 SGHRS and CDR2 YFSETQ. This CDR3 has 14 amino acids. The CDR3, as DNA: TGCGCCAGCAGCGTGGGACTAGCTAACAATGAGCAGTTCTTC. This gives the protein CASSVGLANNEQFF.

The rearrangement joins TRBV19 to TRBJ2-7, with TRBD2 as a possible D gene (6 bases). Trimming took off 6 bases at V and 2 bases at J, with 14 bases between the two ends. The CDR3 spans 14 residues. Germline V lookup: CDR1 LNHDA, CDR2 SQIVND (reference sequence). The CDR3 bases are TGTGCCAGTAGCTTGGCGGAGGGACCCTACGAGCAGTACTTC. Translated: CASSLAEGPYEQYF.

The chain links TRBV5-4 to TRBJ2-7; 7 bases map to TRBD1. With 2 bases clipped from V and 5 bases from J, the junction kept 10 bases outside the gene matches. Per germline, CDR1 SGHNT and CDR2 YYREEE (reference sequence). The CDR3 sequence is 15 residues long. The CDR3 sequence: CASSLSLGQGDEQYF. The CDR3 bases are TGTGCCAGCAGCTTATCGTTAGGCCAGGGGGACGAGCAGTACTTC.

This chain uses TRBV30 with TRBJ2-7; TRBD2 is a possible D gene (5 bases). The CDR3 totals 13 residues. Germline loops: CDR1 GTSNPN, CDR2 SVGIG (reference sequence). Trimming cost V 1 base and J 1 base, with 8 bases left between them. In DNA form, the CDR3 reads TGTGCCTGGAGTGACGGGGATTCCTACGAGCAGTACTTC. Translation: CAWSDGDSYEQYF.

This chain connects TRBV7-9 to TRBJ2-3, with a possible D match to TRBD2 (5 bases). The ends were cut back, 3 bases at V and 4 bases at J, with 11 bases in the middle. CDR3 length: 14 residues. Germline V lookup: CDR1 SEHNR, CDR2 FQNEAQ (reference sequence). This CDR3 reads CASSFKGRADTQYF. CDR3 DNA sequence: TGTGCCAGCAGCTTTAAAGGGCGGGCAGATACGCAGTATTTT.

As to this clone: Other DNA sequences in the same sample also yield this CDR3. CDR3 amino acids: CASSISGSYEQYF. The CDR3 DNA sequence: TGTGCCAGTAGTATTAGCGGCTCCTACGAGCAGTACTTC. V gene TRBV19 combines with J gene TRBJ2-7; D might be TRBD2 (6 bases). Between the trimmed V and J ends, which lost 3 bases and 0 bases, there was a span of 6 bases. CDR1 and CDR2 from the germline V gene are LNHDA and SQIVND (reference sequence). The CDR3 is 13 residues long.

The chain combines TRBV30 with TRBJ2-7; 7 bases agree with TRBD1. Germline-derived CDR1 and CDR2 are GTSNPN and SVGIG (reference sequence). CDR3 length: 11 amino acids. The V gene end was trimmed by 8 bases and the J gene end by 3 bases; junction bases not matched to a gene: 4. The CDR3 DNA is TGTGCCGGCTCAGGGGGCTACGAGCAGTACTTC. Residues: CAGSGGYEQYF.

This chain connects TRBV30 to TRBJ2-7; 8 positions agree with TRBD1. Germline CDR1 and CDR2: GTSNPN and SVGIG (reference sequence). The CDR3 runs to 13 residues. V shed 7 bases, J shed 3 bases, and the junction held 8 bases outside the gene matches. The CDR3 region is CAFLGQGNYEQYF. The CDR3 nucleotides read TGTGCCTTCCTCGGACAGGGAAACTACGAGCAGTACTTC. Using reference TRBV30 and TRBJ2-7 for the parts outside the CDR3, the full variable domain is SQTIHQWPATLVQPVGSPLSLECTVEGTSNPNLYWYRQAAGRGLQLLFYSVGIGQISSEVPQNLSASRPQDRQFILSSKKLLLSDSGFYLCAFLGQGNYEQYFGPGTRLTVT.

V usage is TRBV6-5 and J usage is TRBJ2-2, with 10 bases lining up with TRBD2. The CDR3 spans 14 residues. V lost 7 bases, J lost 6 bases, and 5 bases stayed unmatched. Looked up from germline, CDR1 is MNHEY and CDR2 is SVGAGI. The CDR3 spells CASILAGVAGELFF. The CDR3, as DNA: TGTGCCAGCATCCTAGCGGGAGTCGCCGGGGAGCTGTTTTTT.

The chain joins TRBV18 to TRBJ2-7, with D perhaps matching TRBD2 (6 bases). V was trimmed by 0 bases and J by 2 bases, leaving 11 bases between them. Germline CDR1 and CDR2: KGHSH and LQKENI. This CDR3 contains 15 residues. CDR3 residues: CASSPPSGSPYEQYF. The DNA for the CDR3 is TGTGCCAGCTCACCACCAAGCGGGTCGCCCTACGAGCAGTACTTC.

This chain connects TRBV18 to TRBJ2-7; TRBD2 is a possible D gene (5 bases). Looked up from germline, CDR1 is KGHSH and CDR2 is LQKENI. V lost 0 bases, J lost 0 bases, and 12 bases lay in between. The CDR3 sequence is 16 residues long. In DNA form, the CDR3 reads TGTGCCAGCTCACCACCCCCAGCGGCAAGCTCCTACGAGCAGTACTTC. Translation: CASSPPPAASSYEQYF.

A note on this clone: Within the sample, other DNA sequences also encode this same CDR3. V usage is TRBV2 and J usage is TRBJ1-5; 7 nucleotides match TRBD1. The V and J ends lost 7 bases and 3 bases, in that order; junction bases with no gene match: 3. Looked up from germline, CDR1 is SNHLY and CDR2 is FYNNEI. The CDR3 is 13 amino acids. This CDR3 reads CASKGQSNQPQHF. CDR3 sequence (DNA): TGTGCCAGCAAGGGACAGTCCAATCAGCCCCAGCATTTT.

The chain recombines TRBV5-4 with TRBJ2-3; the D is unclear. The V end was cut by 0 bases, the J end by 0 bases, with 11 bases between. The germline V gene encodes CDR1 SGHNT and CDR2 YYREEE (reference sequence). The CDR3 is 16 residues long. The CDR3 protein is CASSLGRMSSTDTQYF. The CDR3 bases are TGTGCCAGCAGCTTGGGGCGGATGAGCAGCACAGATACGCAGTATTTT.

The V gene is TRBV30, the J gene TRBJ1-4; 9 nucleotides align to TRBD1. Germline V gives CDR1 GTSNPN, CDR2 SVGIG (reference sequence). V shed 2 bases, J shed 8 bases, and the junction held 6 bases outside the gene matches. The CDR3 has 14 residues. CDR3 residues: CAWSTGQGWEKLFF. CDR3 in DNA: TGTGCCTGGAGTACGGGACAGGGATGGGAAAAACTGTTTTTT.